These T cell receptor beta chains were read from a single sample in a study of blood T cells in healthy people across ages. TCRdb independently ran MiXCR on the 5' RACE reads; one entry per CDR3 protein. The table records hundreds of thousands of distinct CDR3 sequences, approximately 31% of them present only once. The sample comprised blood. These receptor sequences come from a woman older than 75 in good health. Each CDR3 is given with its conserved first and last residue. Each record gives: clone size, D gene, J gene, V gene, CDR3 protein, CDR3 DNA. A D gene is named only where the DNA matches it firmly. Size values are once, few and many counts, or a class for expanded clones, and some rows have none.

size: many
D: TRBD2
J: TRBJ2-3
V: TRBV4-3
CDR3: CASSPWTSGGRSTDTQYF
DNA: TGCGCCAGCAGCCCATGGACTAGCGGGGGCCGTAGCACAGATACGCAGTATTTT

size: NA
D: TRBD1
J: TRBJ1-1
V: TRBV5-6
CDR3: CASSLGQGNAEAFF
DNA: TGTGCCAGCAGCTTGGGACAGGGGAACGCTGAAGCTTTCTTT

size: many
D: NA
J: TRBJ1-1
V: TRBV12-3/TRBV12-4
CDR3: CASSLLGVAFF
DNA: TGTGCCAGCAGTTTATTGGGGGTTGCTTTCTTT

size: NA
D: NA
J: TRBJ2-1
V: TRBV5-1
CDR3: CASSQINEQFF
DNA: TGCGCCAGCAGCCAGATCAATGAGCAGTTCTTC

size: NA
D: NA
J: TRBJ2-7
V: TRBV7-8
CDR3: CASSLPSARKTMGVGEQYF
DNA: TGTGCCAGCAGCTTACCATCAGCGCGCAAAACTATGGGCGTCGGGGAGCAGTACTTC

size: many
D: NA
J: TRBJ2-3
V: TRBV5-1
CDR3: CASSLDGGVADTQYF
DNA: TGCGCCAGCAGCTTGGATGGGGGCGTGGCAGATACGCAGTATTTT

size: many
D: TRBD1
J: TRBJ2-1
V: TRBV5-6
CDR3: CASSFPGTGYNEQFF
DNA: TGTGCCAGCAGCTTTCCCGGGACAGGGTACAATGAGCAGTTCTTC

size: many
D: NA
J: TRBJ2-3
V: TRBV10-3
CDR3: CAISGSGDTQYF
DNA: TGTGCCATCAGTGGGTCGGGAGATACGCAGTATTTT

size: once
D: NA
J: TRBJ2-5
V: TRBV7-2
CDR3: CASSGQQSAGTQYF
DNA: TGTGCCAGCAGCGGGCAGCAGTCAGCAGGGACCCAGTACTTC

size: many
D: NA
J: TRBJ2-7
V: TRBV7-8
CDR3: CASSLDLGESEQYF
DNA: TGTGCCAGCAGCTTAGACCTGGGGGAAAGCGAGCAGTACTTC

size: NA
D: NA
J: TRBJ2-7
V: TRBV20-1
CDR3: CSARDGVASGYEQYF
DNA: TGCAGTGCTAGAGATGGGGTAGCTAGTGGTTACGAGCAGTACTTC